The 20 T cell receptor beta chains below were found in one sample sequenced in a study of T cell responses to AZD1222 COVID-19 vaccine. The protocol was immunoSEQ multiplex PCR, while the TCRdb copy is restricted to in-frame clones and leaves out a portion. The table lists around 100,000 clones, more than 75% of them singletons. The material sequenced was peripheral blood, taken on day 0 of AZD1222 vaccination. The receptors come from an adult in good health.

The CDR3 here is CASSLARTGLNQPQHF. The CDR3 DNA reads TGTGCCAGCAGCTTAGCGAGGACAGGACTCAATCAGCCCCAGCATTTT. This chain connects TRBV7-8 to TRBJ1-5, with 7 bases matching TRBD1. V dropped 0 bases and J dropped 3; count of bases not matched to a gene: 5. CDR1 is SGHVS and CDR2 is FQNEAQ in the germline V gene. The CDR3 spans 16 residues.

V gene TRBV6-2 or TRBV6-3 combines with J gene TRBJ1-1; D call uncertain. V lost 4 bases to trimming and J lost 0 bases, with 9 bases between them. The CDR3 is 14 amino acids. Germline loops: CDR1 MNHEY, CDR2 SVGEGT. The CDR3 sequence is CASSSPGLNTEAFF. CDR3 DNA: TGTGCCAGCAGTTCCCCGGGCCTGAACACTGAAGCTTTCTTT.

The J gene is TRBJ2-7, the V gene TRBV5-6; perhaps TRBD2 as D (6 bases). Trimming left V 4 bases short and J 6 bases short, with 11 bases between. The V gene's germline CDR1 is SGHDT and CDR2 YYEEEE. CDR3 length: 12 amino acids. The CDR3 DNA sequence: TGTGCCAGCAGCCCGGGACTCCCCGAGCAGTACTTC. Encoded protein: CASSPGLPEQYF.

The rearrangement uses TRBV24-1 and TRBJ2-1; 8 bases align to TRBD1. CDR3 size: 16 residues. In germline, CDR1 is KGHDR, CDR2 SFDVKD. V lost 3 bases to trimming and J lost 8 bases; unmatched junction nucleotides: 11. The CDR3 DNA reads TGTGCCACCAGTGATGGACAGGGTTGGGGGGCGGATGAGCAGTTCTTC. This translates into CATSDGQGWGADEQFF.

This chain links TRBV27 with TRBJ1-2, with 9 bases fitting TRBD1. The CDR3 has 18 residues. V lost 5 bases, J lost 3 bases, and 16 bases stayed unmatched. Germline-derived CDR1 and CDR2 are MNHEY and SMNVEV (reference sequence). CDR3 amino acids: CASSPKPGQGPTYYGYTF. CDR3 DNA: TGTGCCAGCAGTCCCAAACCGGGACAGGGCCCGACTTACTATGGCTACACCTTC.

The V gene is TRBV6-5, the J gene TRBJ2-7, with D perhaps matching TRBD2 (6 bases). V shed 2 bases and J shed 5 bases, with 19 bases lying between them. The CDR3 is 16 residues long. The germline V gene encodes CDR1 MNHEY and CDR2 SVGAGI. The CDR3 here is CASSYRAAGGGNEQYF. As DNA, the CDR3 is TGTGCCAGCAGTTACCGGGCGGCTGGGGGAGGTAACGAGCAGTACTTC.

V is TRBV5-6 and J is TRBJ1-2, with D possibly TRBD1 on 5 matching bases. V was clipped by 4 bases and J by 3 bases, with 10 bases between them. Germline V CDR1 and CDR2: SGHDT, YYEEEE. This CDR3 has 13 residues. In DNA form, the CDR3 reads TGTGCCAGCAGCCGCGGCAGGGACTATGGCTACACCTTC. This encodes CASSRGRDYGYTF.

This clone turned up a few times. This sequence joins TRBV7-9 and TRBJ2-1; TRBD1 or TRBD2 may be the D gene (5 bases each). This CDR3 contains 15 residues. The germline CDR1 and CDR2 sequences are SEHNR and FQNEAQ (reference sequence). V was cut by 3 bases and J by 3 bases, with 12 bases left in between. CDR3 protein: CASSFPEGSYNEQFF. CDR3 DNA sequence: TGTGCCAGCAGCTTCCCTGAGGGGAGCTACAATGAGCAGTTCTTC.

In DNA form, the CDR3 reads TGCGCCAGCAGCCAAGATAAAGGTCCGGGGACCCAGTACTTC. This gives the protein CASSQDKGPGTQYF. The rearrangement joins TRBV4-3 to TRBJ2-5; D is unclear. Trimming removed 0 bases at V and 7 bases at J, with 12 bases between. The CDR3 covers 14 residues. CDR1 and CDR2 from the germline V gene are LGHNA and YSLEER.

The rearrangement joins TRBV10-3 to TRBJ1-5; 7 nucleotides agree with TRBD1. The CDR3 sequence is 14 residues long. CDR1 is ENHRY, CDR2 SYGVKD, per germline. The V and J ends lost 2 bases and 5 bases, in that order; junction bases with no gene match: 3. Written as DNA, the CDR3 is TGTGCCATCAGTGAGGGACAGGCACATCAGCCCCAGCATTTT. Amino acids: CAISEGQAHQPQHF.

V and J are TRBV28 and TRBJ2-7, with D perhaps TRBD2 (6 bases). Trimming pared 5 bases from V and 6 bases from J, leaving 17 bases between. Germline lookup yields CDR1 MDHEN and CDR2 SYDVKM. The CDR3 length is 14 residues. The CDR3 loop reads CASSTGTSSGEQYF. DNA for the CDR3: TGTGCCAGCAGTACCGGGACTTCCTCGGGCGAGCAGTACTTC. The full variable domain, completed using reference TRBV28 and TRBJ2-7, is DVKVTQSSRYLVKRTGEKVFLECVQDMDHENMFWYRQDPGLGLRLIYFSYDVKMKEKGDIPEGYSVSREKKERFSLILESASTNQTSMYLCASSTGTSSGEQYFGPGTRLTVT.

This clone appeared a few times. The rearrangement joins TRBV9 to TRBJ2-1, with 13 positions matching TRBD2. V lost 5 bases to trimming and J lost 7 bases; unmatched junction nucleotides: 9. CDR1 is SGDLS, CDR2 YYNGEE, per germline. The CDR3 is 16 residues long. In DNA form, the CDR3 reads TGTGCCAGCAGTGCCATACTAGCGGGAGGGCGAAATGAGCAGTTCTTC. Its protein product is CASSAILAGGRNEQFF.

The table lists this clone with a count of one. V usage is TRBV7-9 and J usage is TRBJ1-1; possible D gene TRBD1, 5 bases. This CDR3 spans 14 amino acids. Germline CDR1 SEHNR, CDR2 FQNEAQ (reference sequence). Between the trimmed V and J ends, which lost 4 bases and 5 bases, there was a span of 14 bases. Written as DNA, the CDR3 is TGTGCCAGCAGCTCCCCGGGGGTCGGGACTGAAGCTTTCTTT. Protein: CASSSPGVGTEAFF. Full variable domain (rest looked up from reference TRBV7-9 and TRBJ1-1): DTGVSQNPRHKITKRGQNVTFRCDPISEHNRLYWYRQTLGQGPEFLTYFQNEAQLEKSRLLSDRFSAERPKGSFSTLEIQRTEQGDSAMYLCASSSPGVGTEAFFGQGTRLTVV.

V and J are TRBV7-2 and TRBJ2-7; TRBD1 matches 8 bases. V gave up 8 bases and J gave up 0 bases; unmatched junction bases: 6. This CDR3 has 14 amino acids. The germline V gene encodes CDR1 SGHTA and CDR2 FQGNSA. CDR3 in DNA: TGTGCCAGCCTGCCGGGACAGGCCTCCTACGAGCAGTACTTC. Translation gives CASLPGQASYEQYF.

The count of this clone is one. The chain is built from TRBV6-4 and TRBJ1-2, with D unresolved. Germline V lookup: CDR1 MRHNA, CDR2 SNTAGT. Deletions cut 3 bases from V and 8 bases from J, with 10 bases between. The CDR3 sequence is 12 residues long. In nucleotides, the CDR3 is TGTGCCAGCAGTGAGGGAGCGGGCGGCTACACCTTC. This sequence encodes CASSEGAGGYTF.

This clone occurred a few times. The CDR3: CASSLGGLGNYGYTF. DNA of the CDR3: TGTGCCAGCAGCCTAGGCGGGTTAGGCAACTATGGCTACACCTTC. This chain uses TRBV6-5 with TRBJ1-2; no clear D gene. V was trimmed by 6 bases and J by 2 bases, leaving 16 bases between them. There are 15 residues in the CDR3. Per germline, CDR1 MNHEY and CDR2 SVGAGI.

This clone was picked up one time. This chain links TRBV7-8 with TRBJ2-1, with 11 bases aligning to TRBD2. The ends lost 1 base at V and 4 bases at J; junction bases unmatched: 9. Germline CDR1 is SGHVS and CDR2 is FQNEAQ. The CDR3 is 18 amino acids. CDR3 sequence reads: CASSLVSPSGGPYNEQFF. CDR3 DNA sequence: TGTGCCAGCAGCTTAGTAAGTCCTAGCGGGGGGCCATACAATGAGCAGTTCTTC.

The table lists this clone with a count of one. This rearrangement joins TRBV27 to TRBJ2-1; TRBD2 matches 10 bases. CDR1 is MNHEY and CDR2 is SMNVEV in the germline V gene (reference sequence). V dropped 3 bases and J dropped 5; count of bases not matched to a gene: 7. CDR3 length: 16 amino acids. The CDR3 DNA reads TGTGCCAGCAGTTTTTTAGCTAGCGGGGGTCACAATGAGCAGTTCTTC. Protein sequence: CASSFLASGGHNEQFF.

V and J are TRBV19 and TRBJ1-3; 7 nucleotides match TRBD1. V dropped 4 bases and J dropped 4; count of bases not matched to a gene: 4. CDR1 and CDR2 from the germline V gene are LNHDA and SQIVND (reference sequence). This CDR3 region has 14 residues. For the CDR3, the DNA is TGTGCCAGTAGTAGACAGGGTCTCGGAAACACCATATATTTT. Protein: CASSRQGLGNTIYF.

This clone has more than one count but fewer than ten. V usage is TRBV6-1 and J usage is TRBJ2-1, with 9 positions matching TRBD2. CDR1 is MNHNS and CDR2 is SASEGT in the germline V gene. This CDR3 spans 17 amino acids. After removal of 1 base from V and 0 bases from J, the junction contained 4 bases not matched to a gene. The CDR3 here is CASSEEAGGASYNEQFF. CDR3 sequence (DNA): TGTGCCAGCAGTGAAGAGGCGGGGGGGGCCTCCTACAATGAGCAGTTCTTC.